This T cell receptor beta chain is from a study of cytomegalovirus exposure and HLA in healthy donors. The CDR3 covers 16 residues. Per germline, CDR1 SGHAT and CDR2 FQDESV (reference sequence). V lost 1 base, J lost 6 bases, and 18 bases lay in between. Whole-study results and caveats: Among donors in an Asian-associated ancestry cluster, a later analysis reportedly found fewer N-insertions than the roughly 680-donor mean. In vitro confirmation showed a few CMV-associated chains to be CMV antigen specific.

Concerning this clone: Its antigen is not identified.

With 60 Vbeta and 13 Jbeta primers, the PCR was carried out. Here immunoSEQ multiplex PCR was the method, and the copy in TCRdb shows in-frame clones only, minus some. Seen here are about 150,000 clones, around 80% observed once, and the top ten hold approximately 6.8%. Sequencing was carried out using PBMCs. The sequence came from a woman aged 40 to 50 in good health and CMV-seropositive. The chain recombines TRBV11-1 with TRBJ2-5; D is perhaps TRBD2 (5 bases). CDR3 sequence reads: CASSLGRAGEDQTQYF. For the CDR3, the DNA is TGTGCCAGCAGCTTAGGTAGGGCGGGCGAGGATCAGACCCAGTACTTC.